The TCR beta chain under discussion was sequenced for a study of blood T cell repertoires in COVID-19 (dated by TCRdb to 2018 to 2020). With regard to the full study: The collaborator samples originated in the United States, Italy and Spain and spanned the acute and convalescent phases of COVID-19. Where available, HLA class I and class II types were obtained from metadata supplied by the sample provider rather than from assay-based typing. The repertoires were released in a freely available public database intended as a resource for research on the immune response to SARS-CoV-2. The samples were drawn from the first 160 participants of the ongoing ImmuneRACE study and from 950 to 1,500 subjects provided by 6 global collaborators. Deeply sampled blood TCRbeta repertoires from subjects exposed to, actively infected with, or recovered from COVID-19 were included in the dataset. The sample metadata nearly always contained a de-identified subject ID, COVID-19 status, age in years and sex. The prospective study material was composed of cDNA or gDNA derived from T cells, B-cell-depleted T cells, or PBMCs.

Another Seattle source contributed samples from volunteer blood donors who had recovered from COVID-19. Whole blood was collected in K2EDTA tubes by collaborating institutions according to the institutions' own protocols. For TCRbeta analysis, collaborators shipped samples in one of three forms: frozen whole blood, isolated PBMCs, or DNA extracted from either of those sample types. What the authors observed across the whole study: How much clinical and demographic metadata was included differed by source and by participant, and the metadata was provided uncurated.

This clone was seen just once. Its antigen is still unknown. Per-nucleotide qualities are absent, and no much larger clonotype sits a single base away. The CDR3 goes from the cysteine to the phenylalanine over 16 residues. Left in the record is the CDR3 DNA by itself, 48 bases read in frame from the first base. The germline V gene encodes CDR1 SGHAT and CDR2 FQNNGV. V is cut back by 2 bases and J by 9 bases, with 8 bases in the junction unmatched. The immunoSEQ Assay, a bias-controlled multiplex PCR, was used to amplify TCRbeta CDR3 regions from genomic DNA. On the authors' methods: Within the assay, amplification of reference gene primers was used to estimate how many nucleated cells each sample contained. To quantify the absolute abundance of each unique TCRbeta CDR3 rearrangement, sequence reads were collapsed and filtered. For each sample, productive Simpson clonality was calculated as the square root of Simpson's diversity index across productive rearrangements. The table was pulled from immuneACCESS by TCRdb, which kept in-frame rearrangements only. Such tables lose some clones; where checked, under half of the loss comes from unresolved V genes, and the rest has no known cause. V, J and clone size were drawn from that table, and D and trimming were deduced from the DNA. Present in this sample are about 250,000 clones, 89% of which were seen just once. The ten largest clones capture roughly 4.5% of the sample.

This clonotype was sampled from a woman aged 40 to 55 who had recovered from COVID-19. The material sequenced was peripheral blood. Recombination joined TRBV11-2 with TRBJ2-1; 12 junctional bases match TRBD2. The CDR3 region: CASSLWLAGGPGEQFF. The DNA sequence is as follows: TGTGCCAGCAGCTTATGGCTAGCGGGAGGGCCTGGTGAGCAGTTCTTC. Here the CDR3 is joined to the reference TRBV11-2 and TRBJ2-1 genes, and the full variable domain is: EAGVAQSPRYKIIEKRQSVAFWCNPISGHATLYWYQQILGQGPKLLIQFQNNGVVDDSQLPKDRFSAERLKGVDSTLKIQPAKLEDSAVYLCASSLWLAGGPGEQFFGPGTRLTVL.